These T cell receptor beta chains were read from a single sample in a study of blood T cell repertoires in COVID-19. Measured with immunoSEQ multiplex PCR; TCRdb has only the in-frame clones, and not every one. This table has about 270,000 clones, 88% appearing once. Source material: PBMCs or T cells enriched from blood (not recorded which). These receptor sequences come from a woman between 50 and 59 years old who had recovered from COVID-19. Each CDR3 is given with its conserved first and last residue. The order of the fields is V gene, D gene, J gene, clone size, CDR3 DNA, CDR3 protein. A D gene is named only where the DNA matches it firmly. Clone size is shown for a subset of rows, as once, few, many or a class of expanded clone.

TRBV7-2	.	TRBJ2-2	.	TGTGCCAGCAGCTGGGGGGCCGGGGAGCTGTTTTTT	CASSWGAGELFF
TRBV29-1	.	TRBJ1-2	.	TGCAGCGTTTACTCGATAGTTGCGGGCTACACCTTC	CSVYSIVAGYTF
TRBV9	.	TRBJ2-2	.	TGTGCCAGCAGCCGGACAGTAACGAACACCGGGGAGCTGTTTTTT	CASSRTVTNTGELFF
TRBV30	.	TRBJ1-1	.	TGTGCCTGGAGTCCAGGGGTCACTGAAGCTTTCTTT	CAWSPGVTEAFF
TRBV6-5	.	TRBJ1-2	.	TGTGCCAGCAGTTACTTCTCCGGGGGGTTTCACTATGGCTACACCTTC	CASSYFSGGFHYGYTF
TRBV27	TRBD1	TRBJ2-5	.	TGTGCCAGCAGTTCCTCCGACAGGGGGCCTCGGGAGACCCAGTACTTC	CASSSSDRGPRETQYF
TRBV6-5	.	TRBJ1-5	.	TGTGCCAGCAGGACAGGTTATAGCAATCAGCCCCAGCATTTT	CASRTGYSNQPQHF
TRBV9	.	TRBJ2-2	.	TGTGCCAGCAGCCCCGAGGGGGGGGGCACCGGGGAGCTGTTTTTT	CASSPEGGGTGELFF
TRBV30	TRBD1	TRBJ1-1	.	TGTGCCTGGAGTGCTTACAGGGGCACTGAAGCTTTCTTT	CAWSAYRGTEAFF
TRBV30	.	TRBJ2-5	few	TGTGCCTGGAGTCAGGCGGGAGAGACCCAGTACTTC	CAWSQAGETQYF
TRBV6-5	TRBD1	TRBJ1-5	few	TGTGCCAGCAGGGGGGACAGGGGGGGCAATCAGCCCCAGCATTTT	CASRGDRGGNQPQHF
TRBV6-5	.	TRBJ1-5	.	TGTGCCAGCGGGCAGAGCAATCAGCCCCAGCATTTT	CASGQSNQPQHF
TRBV9	TRBD1	TRBJ2-2	.	TGTGCCAGCAGCGTGACAGGGGCGAGCACCGGGGAGCTGTTTTTT	CASSVTGASTGELFF
TRBV18	.	TRBJ2-7	.	TGTGCCAGCTCCCAAGACAGGTACGAGCAGTACTTC	CASSQDRYEQYF
TRBV28	.	TRBJ1-4	.	TGTGCCAGCAGTTGGAATTGGGGGGGTTTTGGCCTCAGAGAAAAACTGTTTTTT	CASSWNWGGFGLREKLFF
TRBV2	TRBD2	TRBJ2-5	once	TGTGCCAGCAGTGGTCTCGTAGGACTAGCGGGAGGCGACATGGAGACCCAGTACTTC	CASSGLVGLAGGDMETQYF
TRBV5-1	.	TRBJ2-2	.	TGCGCCAGCAGCTTGGGATCAGGGAGGCGTGCCGGGGAGCTGTTTTTT	CASSLGSGRRAGELFF
TRBV14	TRBD1	TRBJ1-1	.	TGTGCCAGCAGCCTTATACTTGGACAGGGGGATCCTGAAGCTTTCTTT	CASSLILGQGDPEAFF
TRBV7-2	.	TRBJ1-4	once	TGTGCCAGCAGCCCTCGGGGGAATGGTGAAAAACTGTTTTTT	CASSPRGNGEKLFF
TRBV4-1	TRBD2	TRBJ2-1	.	TGCGCCAGCAGCCAATACGCCGTAGCGGGAGATAATGAGCAGTTCTTC	CASSQYAVAGDNEQFF
TRBV19	TRBD1	TRBJ1-5	few	TGTGCCAGTAGTACCCACGGGACAGGCTTTCAGCCCCAGCATTTT	CASSTHGTGFQPQHF
TRBV6-2/TRBV6-3	.	TRBJ2-3	.	TGTGCCAGCAGTTACGGGTGGGAGGCAGATACGCAGTATTTT	CASSYGWEADTQYF